This T cell receptor (beta chain) was identified during a study of OX40 agonist ivuxolimab in advanced cancers. Study-wide findings and caveats: CD8+ T cells (on average) carried more expanded clones than CD4+ T cells. Among some nonresponders, normalized T-cell clonal expansion was also low.

Assay: immunoSEQ multiplex PCR; the TCRdb copy retains only in-frame clones and omits some. The table lists about 100,000 clones, less than 95% of them singletons. Concerning this clone: Its antigen is unknown.

V lost 1 base to trimming and J lost 5 bases; unmatched junction nucleotides: 13. The CDR3 spans 17 residues. Germline V gene sequence: CDR1 LGHNA, CDR2 YSLEER. The sequence was obtained from an adult with an advanced solid tumor such as melanoma, head and neck, liver or kidney cancer. V gene TRBV4-3 combines with J gene TRBJ2-5, with 7 bases identical to TRBD2. The sample here was CD4+ or CD8+ T cells sorted from blood, taken in a trial of the OX40 agonist ivuxolimab. In nucleotides, the CDR3 is TGCGCCAGCAGCCAAGTGTTACGCGGGAGAGCTCGGGAGACCCAGTACTTC. Encoded protein: CASSQVLRGRARETQYF.